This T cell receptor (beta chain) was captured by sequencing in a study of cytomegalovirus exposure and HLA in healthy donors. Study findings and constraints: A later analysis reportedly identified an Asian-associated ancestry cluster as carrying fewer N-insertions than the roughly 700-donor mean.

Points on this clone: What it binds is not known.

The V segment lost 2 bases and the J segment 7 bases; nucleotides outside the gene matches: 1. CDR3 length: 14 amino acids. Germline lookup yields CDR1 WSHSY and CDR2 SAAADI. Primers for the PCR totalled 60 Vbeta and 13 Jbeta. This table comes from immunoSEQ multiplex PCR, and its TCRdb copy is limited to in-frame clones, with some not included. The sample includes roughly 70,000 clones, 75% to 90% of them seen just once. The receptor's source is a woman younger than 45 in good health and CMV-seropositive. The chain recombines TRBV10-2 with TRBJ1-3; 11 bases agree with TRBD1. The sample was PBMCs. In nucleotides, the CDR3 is TGCGCCAGCAGTGAGCGGGACAGGGGGAACACCATATATTTT. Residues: CASSERDRGNTIYF.